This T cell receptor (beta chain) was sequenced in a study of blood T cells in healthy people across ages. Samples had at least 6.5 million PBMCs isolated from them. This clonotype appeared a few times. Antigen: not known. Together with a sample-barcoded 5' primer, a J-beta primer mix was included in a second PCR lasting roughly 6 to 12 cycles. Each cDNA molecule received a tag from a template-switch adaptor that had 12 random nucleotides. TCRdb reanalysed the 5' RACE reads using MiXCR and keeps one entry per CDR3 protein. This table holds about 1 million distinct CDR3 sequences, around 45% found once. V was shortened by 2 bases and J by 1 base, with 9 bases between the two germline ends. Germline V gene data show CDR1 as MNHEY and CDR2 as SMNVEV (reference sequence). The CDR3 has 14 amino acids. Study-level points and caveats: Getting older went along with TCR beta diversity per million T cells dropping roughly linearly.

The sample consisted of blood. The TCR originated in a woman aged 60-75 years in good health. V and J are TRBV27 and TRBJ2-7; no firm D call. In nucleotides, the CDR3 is TGTGCCAGCAGTTTAATAAAGTCGTCCTACGAGCAGTACTTC. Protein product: CASSLIKSSYEQYF.